The 30 T cell receptor beta chains given below trace back to one sample, sequenced in a study of radiation and T cells in renal cell carcinoma (dated by TCRdb to the early 2020s). Per the publication, the time point label means: tumor resected at nephrectomy. Taken with the paper, the label for treatment or condition translates to: treatment-naive control, cytoreductive nephrectomy. Library method: the immunoSEQ multiplex PCR assay. Here the immuneACCESS table is served through TCRdb, limited to in-frame sequences with V and J called. Missing clones are a known gap in these copies; in checked studies unresolved V genes cover under half, and the rest lacks a known reason. This sample has around 23,000 clones in its table, and less than 55% of those were observed once. The ten largest clonotypes hold about 20% of the sample. This specimen was tumor tissue, taken from a patient whose treatment was nephrectomy without radiotherapy. Source of these receptors: a human donor with renal cell carcinoma.

This chain uses TRBV6-4 with TRBJ2-1; 10 bases match TRBD2. Germline V lookup: CDR1 MRHNA, CDR2 SNTAGT. Trimming cost V 3 bases and J 6 bases; bases outside gene matches: 2. There are 14 residues in the CDR3. The CDR3 DNA is TGTGCCAGCAGTGAAGCGGGGGGGCCCAATGAGCAGTTCTTC. Translation: CASSEAGGPNEQFF.

This chain uses TRBV5-1 with TRBJ2-5; TRBD1 aligns across 9 bases. There are 15 residues in the CDR3. The junction had 9 bases not matched to a gene; V was cut back by 4 bases and J by 5 bases. Per germline, CDR1 SGHRS and CDR2 YFSETQ. CDR3 loop: CASSQGDRVTETQYF. The CDR3 nucleotides read TGCGCCAGCAGCCAAGGGGACAGGGTAACGGAGACCCAGTACTTC.

V is TRBV7-9 and J is TRBJ1-4, with 9 bases that match TRBD1. The V and J ends lost 3 bases and 11 bases, in that order; junction bases with no gene match: 10. The CDR3 totals 15 residues. Germline V lookup: CDR1 SEHNR, CDR2 FQNEAQ (reference sequence). The CDR3 reads CASSFEQGAKVKLFF. As DNA, the CDR3 is TGTGCCAGCAGCTTTGAACAGGGGGCCAAGGTGAAACTGTTTTTT.

This clone was seen a handful of times. The rearrangement links TRBV25-1 to TRBJ1-1; D might be TRBD1 (6 bases). Germline CDR1 MGHDK, CDR2 SYGVNS. V was cut by 5 bases and J by 7 bases, with 17 bases left in between. The CDR3 consists of 14 residues. The CDR3 nucleotides are TGTGCCAGCAGTCTTTTAGGGGGAAAGGGTGAAGCTTTCTTT. As protein: CASSLLGGKGEAFF.

This clone has only a few counts. The chain couples TRBV19 to TRBJ1-3; no firm D call. Trimming took off 0 bases at V and 2 bases at J, with 8 bases between the two ends. Germline CDR1 reads LNHDA; CDR2 reads SQIVND (reference sequence). The CDR3 consists of 15 residues. CDR3 nucleotide sequence: TGTGCCAGTAGTATAGACATCAACGCTGGAAACACCATATATTTT. Protein product: CASSIDINAGNTIYF.

The V and J genes are TRBV5-1 and TRBJ1-1; D is unresolved. Germline CDR1 and CDR2: SGHRS and YFSETQ. V lost 5 bases and J 3 bases, leaving 14 bases between the germline ends. CDR3 length: 14 amino acids. CDR3 DNA: TGCGCCAGCAGAGAAAGAGGTGGGGACACTGAAGCTTTCTTT. Translated: CASRERGGDTEAFF.

The V call is TRBV9, the J call TRBJ1-4; TRBD1 matches 9 bases. From germline, CDR1 is SGDLS and CDR2 YYNGEE. The CDR3 spans 15 residues. Trimming took 3 bases from V and 5 from J; bases not matched to a gene: 5. The CDR3 DNA reads as TGTGCCAGCAGCGAACTCGGGACAGGGAATGAAAAACTGTTTTTT. As protein: CASSELGTGNEKLFF.

The table lists this clone with a few counts. This rearrangement joins TRBV14 to TRBJ1-3, with 7 bases identical to TRBD1. Germline CDR1 and CDR2: SGHDN and FVKESK. The CDR3 sequence is 17 residues long. After removal of 0 bases from V and 1 base from J, the junction contained 6 bases not matched to a gene. This CDR3 reads CASSQDFGRGSGNTIYF. The DNA of the CDR3 is TGTGCCAGCAGCCAAGATTTTGGCAGGGGGTCTGGAAACACCATATATTTT.

This chain links TRBV6-5 with TRBJ1-4, with 8 bases that match TRBD1. This CDR3 comprises 14 residues. The V segment lost 6 bases and the J segment 5 bases; nucleotides outside the gene matches: 5. The V gene's germline CDR1 is MNHEY and CDR2 SVGAGI. The CDR3: CASRRTGKNEKLFF. The CDR3 bases are TGTGCCAGCAGACGGACAGGGAAGAATGAAAAACTGTTTTTT.

The chain joins TRBV19 to TRBJ1-2; 10 bases are shared with TRBD1. This CDR3 spans 18 amino acids. The V gene's germline CDR1 is LNHDA and CDR2 SQIVND (reference sequence). V trimming: 6 bases; J trimming: 4 bases; junction bases outside the gene matches: 17. Written as DNA, the CDR3 is TGTGCCAGTAGATCGGGGGCCAGTACCGGGACAGGGGTCTATGGCTACACCTTC. This encodes CASRSGASTGTGVYGYTF.

This clone was detected only a few times. The chain uses TRBV7-3 and TRBJ2-2, with 8 positions matching TRBD1. The junction had 7 bases not matched to a gene; V was cut back by 5 bases and J by 2 bases. The length of the CDR3 is 16 residues. In germline, CDR1 is SGHTA, CDR2 FQGTGA. CDR3: CASSPTGGTNTGELFF. The CDR3 DNA reads as TGTGCCAGCAGCCCTACAGGGGGGACCAACACCGGGGAGCTGTTTTTT.

This chain uses TRBV14 with TRBJ2-7; D remains unclear. Looked up from germline, CDR1 is SGHDN and CDR2 is FVKESK. Trimming took 0 bases from V and 2 from J, leaving 8 bases between them. The CDR3 is 14 amino acids. The CDR3 protein is CASSQDLGAYEQYF. CDR3 nucleotide sequence: TGTGCCAGCAGCCAAGATCTTGGGGCCTACGAGCAGTACTTC.

J is TRBJ1-5 and V is TRBV5-4, with D hard to call. This CDR3 has 13 amino acids. The germline V and J ends were trimmed by 4 bases and 9 bases, with 14 bases remaining between them. The germline V gene encodes CDR1 SGHNT and CDR2 YYREEE (reference sequence). The CDR3, as DNA: TGTGCCAGCAGCCACACTCCTGTATGGCCCCAGCATTTT. Its protein is CASSHTPVWPQHF.

This clone occurred once. The chain has TRBV27 and TRBJ1-5; no clear D gene. This CDR3 is 14 amino acids long. Germline CDR1 reads MNHEY; CDR2 reads SMNVEV (reference sequence). Deletions cut 3 bases from V and 1 base from J, with 7 bases between. The CDR3 is CASSLGISNQPQHF. For the CDR3, the DNA is TGTGCCAGCAGTTTGGGGATAAGCAATCAGCCCCAGCATTTT.

This sequence joins TRBV5-1 and TRBJ2-3, with 13 bases that match TRBD2. CDR1 is SGHRS, CDR2 YFSETQ, per germline. After removal of 3 bases from V and 4 bases from J, the junction contained 5 bases not matched to a gene. CDR3 length equals 16 residues. Here the CDR3 DNA reads TGCGCCAGCAGCTCTCAGACTAGCGGGGGGTCAGATACGCAGTATTTT. Translating it yields CASSSQTSGGSDTQYF.

V is TRBV10-3 and J is TRBJ2-1; 7 nucleotides agree with TRBD2. Trimming took 10 bases from V and 1 from J; bases not matched to a gene: 7. CDR3 length equals 14 residues. Germline loops: CDR1 ENHRY, CDR2 SYGVKD. The CDR3 here is CATILAESYNEQFF. The CDR3 nucleotides read TGTGCCACAATTCTAGCGGAGTCCTACAATGAGCAGTTCTTC.

CDR3 DNA: TGTGCCATCAGTGAGTCCACAGAAGGTGCAGATACGCAGTATTTT. It yields the protein CAISESTEGADTQYF. The chain has TRBV10-3 and TRBJ2-3; D unclear. Trimming took off 0 bases at V and 4 bases at J, with 11 bases between the two ends. This CDR3 has 15 amino acids. Per germline, CDR1 ENHRY and CDR2 SYGVKD.

This clone is medium-sized within its sample. The chain has TRBV5-1 and TRBJ2-2; 9 bases match TRBD1. V shed 3 bases, J shed 5 bases, and the junction held 8 bases outside the gene matches. The CDR3 is 16 residues long. The germline V gene encodes CDR1 SGHRS and CDR2 YFSETQ. CDR3 sequence (DNA): TGCGCCAGCAGCTCTACCGGGACAGGGAGGACCGGGGAGCTGTTTTTT. Translating it yields CASSSTGTGRTGELFF.

This chain connects TRBV19 to TRBJ1-2; TRBD1 might be the D (5 bases). The CDR3 loop spans 15 amino acids. Trimming took 3 bases from V and 3 from J, leaving 14 bases between them. Looked up from germline, CDR1 is LNHDA and CDR2 is SQIVND (reference sequence). For the CDR3, the DNA is TGTGCCAGTAGTATCCTCATGGGGGGATACTATGGCTACACCTTC. Translating it yields CASSILMGGYYGYTF.

The chain joins TRBV11-2 to TRBJ2-3, with 7 positions matching TRBD2. The CDR3 runs 17 residues. Looked up from germline, CDR1 is SGHAT and CDR2 is FQNNGV. The ends lost 5 bases at V and 5 bases at J; junction bases unmatched: 16. CDR3 sequence reads: CASSQRSGTTGGDTQYF. For the CDR3, the DNA is TGTGCCAGCAGCCAAAGATCCGGGACGACGGGGGGAGATACGCAGTATTTT.

The table lists this clone with a few counts. The chain uses TRBV19 and TRBJ2-5, with a weak D call TRBD2 (6 bases). Germline loops: CDR1 LNHDA, CDR2 SQIVND (reference sequence). Trimming cost V 4 bases and J 1 base, with 13 bases left between them. The CDR3 runs to 15 residues. CDR3 residues: CASSKLGGVQETQYF. The CDR3 DNA follows: TGTGCCAGTAGTAAGCTTGGAGGGGTCCAAGAGACCCAGTACTTC.

This clone was observed once. This chain joins TRBV6-6 and TRBJ2-1; D uncertain. The germline V and J ends were trimmed by 4 bases and 7 bases, with 20 bases remaining between them. Germline loops: CDR1 MNHNY, CDR2 SVGAGI (reference sequence). The CDR3 sequence is 16 residues long. CDR3 sequence reads: CASSSQYKTSGNEQFF. DNA of the CDR3: TGTGCCAGCAGTTCCCAATACAAAACCTCAGGAAATGAGCAGTTCTTC.

V is TRBV19 and J is TRBJ2-7, with 9 bases aligning to TRBD1. The germline gives CDR1 LNHDA, CDR2 SQIVND (reference sequence). The CDR3 covers 13 residues. V lost 6 bases and J lost 7; bases outside the gene matches: 7. The CDR3, as DNA: TGTGCCAGTAGGGGACAGGGAGTCTGGGAGCAGTACTTC. It encodes CASRGQGVWEQYF.

The chain combines TRBV2 with TRBJ1-2; D uncertain. The V and J ends lost 9 bases and 10 bases respectively, with 15 bases between them. This CDR3 is 11 amino acids long. Per the germline V gene, CDR1 is SNHLY and CDR2 is FYNNEI. The CDR3 reads CARGAVRIYTF. CDR3 sequence (DNA): TGTGCCAGGGGAGCGGTCAGGATCTACACCTTC. Filled out from reference TRBV2 and TRBJ1-2, the complete variable domain reads EPEVTQTPSHQVTQMGQEVILRCVPISNHLYFYWYRQILGQKVEFLVSFYNNEISEKSEIFDDQFSVERPDGSNFTLKIRSTKLEDSAMYFCARGAVRIYTFGSGTRLTVV.

This chain uses TRBV27 with TRBJ2-7, with a tentative D call TRBD2 (5 bases). V was cut by 4 bases and J by 3 bases, with 7 bases left in between. CDR3 length equals 12 residues. CDR1 is MNHEY and CDR2 is SMNVEV in the germline V gene (reference sequence). The CDR3 DNA reads TGTGCCAGCAGTTCGGGAAACTACGAGCAGTACTTC. Its protein is CASSSGNYEQYF.

V usage is TRBV7-3 and J usage is TRBJ2-7, with a possible D match to TRBD1 (6 bases). V lost 2 bases and J 0 bases, leaving 11 bases between the germline ends. Germline CDR1 is SGHTA and CDR2 is FQGTGA. The CDR3 is made up of 15 amino acids. CDR3 in DNA: TGTGCCAGCAGCTTAGTGGGGGCCAGCTCCTACGAGCAGTACTTC. Its translation is CASSLVGASSYEQYF.

V gene TRBV6-5 combines with J gene TRBJ2-6; the D gene is possibly TRBD1 (6 bases). This CDR3 is built from 15 residues. Germline loops: CDR1 MNHEY, CDR2 SVGAGI. The V gene lost 0 bases and the J gene lost 10 bases, with 13 bases spanning the gap. The CDR3 nucleotides read TGTGCCAGCAGTTACTCGAAAACAGGGCGGAACGTCCTGACTTTC. Its translation is CASSYSKTGRNVLTF.

This clone was seen a few times. The genes are TRBV9 and TRBJ2-7, with D possibly matching TRBD1 (5 bases). The V end lost 0 bases, the J end lost 3 bases, and 10 bases lay between the germline ends. The germline CDR1 and CDR2 sequences are SGDLS and YYNGEE. The CDR3 consists of 14 residues. The DNA for the CDR3 is TGTGCCAGCAGCGTAGGAGACAGCCTCTACGAGCAGTACTTC. This sequence encodes CASSVGDSLYEQYF.

The count of this clone is one. The chain is built from TRBV30 and TRBJ2-5, with TRBD2 as a possible D gene (7 bases). Germline CDR1 reads GTSNPN; CDR2 reads SVGIG (reference sequence). The CDR3 runs to 15 residues. Trimming removed 5 bases at V and 2 bases at J, with 18 bases between. CDR3 nucleotides: TGTGCCTGGGCAAAGGGGGGGACGCAGCAAGAGACCCAGTACTTC. The encoded protein is CAWAKGGTQQETQYF.

This chain uses TRBV27 with TRBJ2-7; 8 bases fit TRBD1. The junction had 12 bases not matched to a gene; V was cut back by 5 bases and J by 0 bases. CDR3 length equals 17 residues. CDR1 MNHEY and CDR2 SMNVEV come from the germline V gene (reference sequence). This CDR3 is CASSPILTGGISYEQYF. The CDR3 nucleotides are TGTGCCAGCAGTCCCATTCTTACAGGGGGTATCTCCTACGAGCAGTACTTC.